This T cell receptor (beta chain) was profiled in a study of T cell changes during pregnancy in multiple sclerosis. TCRdb's copy holds only in-frame clones and misses some; the assay was immunoSEQ multiplex PCR. The table records some 80,000 clones, around 94% of them present only once. Per germline, CDR1 SGHRS and CDR2 YFSETQ. The V gene end was trimmed by 1 base and the J gene end by 1 base; junction bases not matched to a gene: 8. CDR3 length: 19 amino acids. J is TRBJ2-7 and V is TRBV5-1, with 16 bases fitting TRBD2. This material consisted of CD4+ T cells from peripheral blood mononuclear cells, taken after pregnancy. The TCR comes from a female donor with multiple sclerosis, enrolled in a pregnancy study. The CDR3 DNA reads as TGCGCCAGCAGCTTGCACGGGACTAGCGGGAGGGGGATGTCCTACGAGCAGTACTTC. Its protein is CASSLHGTSGRGMSYEQYF.